The 8 T cell receptor beta chains reported below all come from one sample, sequenced in a study of identical twins (dated by TCRdb to 2016 to 2018). The library came from 5' RACE. TCRdb records Illumina HiSeq 2000 as the sequencer. Through fastp at Q25 and MiXCR, TCRdb rebuilt clones from the public reads, retaining in-frame beta chains. Each entry merges the rows of one CDR3 protein and shows their most common DNA and genes. In all, the sample holds 450,000 or so distinct CDR3 sequences, and approximately 24% of those were seen once. The top ten clonotypes cover just under 3% of the sample. The same specimen was also included in a second study, on T cells expressing NK-cell markers.

What was sequenced was CD4+ T cells sorted from blood. These receptors were taken from a woman between 18 and 29 years old in good health.

The J gene is TRBJ2-1, the V gene TRBV25-1; 7 bases map to TRBD2. V was pared by 7 bases and J by 9 bases, with 9 bases of the junction left unmatched. The CDR3 is 13 residues long. Germline CDR1 and CDR2: MGHDK and SYGVNS. The CDR3 here is CASNSLARGEQFF. The CDR3 region has the DNA TGTGCCAGCAACTCACTAGCGAGGGGTGAGCAGTTCTTC.

This clonotype was counted a few times. V is TRBV28 and J is TRBJ2-1; possibly TRBD2 for D (5 bases). CDR3 length equals 12 residues. Per germline, CDR1 MDHEN and CDR2 SYDVKM. V was pared by 5 bases and J by 6 bases, with 8 bases between. The CDR3 bases are TGTGCCAGCAGTCGGGATTTCAATGAGCAGTTCTTC. It encodes CASSRDFNEQFF.

The rearrangement uses TRBV2 and TRBJ1-6; 9 positions agree with TRBD1. The V gene end was trimmed by 6 bases and the J gene end by 0 bases; junction bases not matched to a gene: 3. This CDR3 contains 16 residues. Germline values: CDR1 SNHLY, CDR2 FYNNEI. Here the CDR3 DNA reads TGTGCCAGCAGGGGGACAGGGAGCTCCTATAATTCACCCCTCCACTTT. Its protein is CASRGTGSSYNSPLHF.

This clonotype was seen only a few times. The V call is TRBV7-2, the J call TRBJ2-1, with D perhaps matching TRBD2 (5 bases). The length of the CDR3 is 12 residues. V lost 3 bases, J lost 10 bases, and 10 bases lay in between. Germline V lookup: CDR1 SGHTA, CDR2 FQGNSA. CDR3 in amino acids: CASSFNTGEQFF. CDR3 nucleotide sequence: TGTGCCAGCAGCTTTAACACGGGGGAGCAGTTCTTC.

The chain employs TRBV27 and TRBJ1-1; maybe TRBD1 (6 bases). Trimming took off 4 bases at V and 9 bases at J, with 12 bases between the two ends. Germline CDR1 is MNHEY and CDR2 is SMNVEV (reference sequence). This CDR3 is built from 12 residues. CDR3 coding DNA: TGTGCCAGCAGTTCCCGGACAGAACAAGCTTTCTTT. This sequence encodes CASSSRTEQAFF.

The count of this clonotype is one. The chain couples TRBV20-1 to TRBJ2-3; D call uncertain. CDR3 length: 16 amino acids. Germline values: CDR1 DFQATT, CDR2 SNEGSKA (reference sequence). Trimming pared 0 bases from V and 0 bases from J, leaving 13 bases between. This CDR3 reads CSARDATSTSTDTQYF. DNA for the CDR3: TGCAGTGCTAGAGATGCGACTTCGACTAGCACAGATACGCAGTATTTT.

The chain carries TRBV5-8 and TRBJ1-4, with D perhaps matching TRBD1 (6 bases). This CDR3 region has 14 residues. Trimming took 4 bases from V and 10 from J, leaving 17 bases between them. CDR1 SGHTS and CDR2 YDEGEE come from the germline V gene. CDR3 bases: TGTGCCAGCAGCGGGGCCCAGGGGAGCCGAAAACTGTTTTTT. Its translation: CASSGAQGSRKLFF.

In this sample, this clonotype turned up a few times. The chain is built from TRBV9 and TRBJ1-6; D gene unclear. The CDR3 length is 13 residues. Trimming stripped 1 base from V and 9 bases from J, with 8 bases between. Per the germline V gene, CDR1 is SGDLS and CDR2 is YYNGEE. This chain's CDR3 is CASSVSVGSPLHF. The CDR3 coding sequence is TGTGCCAGCAGCGTAAGCGTAGGTTCACCCCTCCACTTT.